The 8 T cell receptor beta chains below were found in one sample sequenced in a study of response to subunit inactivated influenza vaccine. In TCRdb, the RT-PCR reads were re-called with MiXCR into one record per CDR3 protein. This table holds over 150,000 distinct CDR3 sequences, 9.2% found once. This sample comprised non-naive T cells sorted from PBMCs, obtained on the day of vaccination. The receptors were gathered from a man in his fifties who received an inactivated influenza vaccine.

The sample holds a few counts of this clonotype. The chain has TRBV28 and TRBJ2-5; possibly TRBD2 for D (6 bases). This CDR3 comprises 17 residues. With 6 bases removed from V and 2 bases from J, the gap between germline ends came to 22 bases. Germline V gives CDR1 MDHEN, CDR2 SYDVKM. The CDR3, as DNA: TGTGCCAGCAGGCATAAACTAGCATTGGGGCAGCAAGAGACCCAGTACTTC. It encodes CASRHKLALGQQETQYF.

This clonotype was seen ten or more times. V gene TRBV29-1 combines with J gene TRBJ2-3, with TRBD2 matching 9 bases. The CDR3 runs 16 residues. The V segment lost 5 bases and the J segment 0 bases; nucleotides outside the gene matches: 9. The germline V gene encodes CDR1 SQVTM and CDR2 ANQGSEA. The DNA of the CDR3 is TGCAGCGTTAGAGGAGGAACTAGCGGGAGCACAGATACGCAGTATTTT. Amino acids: CSVRGGTSGSTDTQYF.

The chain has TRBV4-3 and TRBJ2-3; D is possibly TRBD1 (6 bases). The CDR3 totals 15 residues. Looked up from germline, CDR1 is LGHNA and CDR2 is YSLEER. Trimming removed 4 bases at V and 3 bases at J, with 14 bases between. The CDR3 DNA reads TGCGCCAGCAGCCTAGAACAGGGCTGGACAGATACGCAGTATTTT. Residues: CASSLEQGWTDTQYF.

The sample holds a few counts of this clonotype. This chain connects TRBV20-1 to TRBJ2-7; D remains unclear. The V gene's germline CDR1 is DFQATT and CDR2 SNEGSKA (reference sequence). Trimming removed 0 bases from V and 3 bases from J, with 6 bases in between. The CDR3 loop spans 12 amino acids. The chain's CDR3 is CSARDVGYEQYF. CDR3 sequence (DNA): TGCAGTGCTAGAGACGTCGGCTACGAGCAGTACTTC.

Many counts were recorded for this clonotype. CDR3 bases: TGTGCCAGCAGCACCCGCAGGGATCAGCCCCAGCATTTT. It yields the protein CASSTRRDQPQHF. This sequence joins TRBV27 and TRBJ1-5; TRBD1 is a possible D gene (5 bases). Germline V lookup: CDR1 MNHEY, CDR2 SMNVEV (reference sequence). The CDR3 is made up of 13 amino acids. The V end lost 6 bases, the J end lost 5 bases, and 11 bases lay between the germline ends.

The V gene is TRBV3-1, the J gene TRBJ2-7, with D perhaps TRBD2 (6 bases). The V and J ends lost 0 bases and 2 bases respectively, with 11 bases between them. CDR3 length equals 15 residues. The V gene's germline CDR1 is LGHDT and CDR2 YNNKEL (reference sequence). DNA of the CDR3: TGTGCCAGCAGCCAAGATAATCCGGGGGCCTACGAGCAGTACTTC. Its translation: CASSQDNPGAYEQYF.

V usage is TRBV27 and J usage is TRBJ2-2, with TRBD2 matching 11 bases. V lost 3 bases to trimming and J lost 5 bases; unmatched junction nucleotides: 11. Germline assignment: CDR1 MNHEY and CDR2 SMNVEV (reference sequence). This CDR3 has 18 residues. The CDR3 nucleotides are TGTGCCAGCAGTTTCTTGACTAGCGGGGTCCCAAATACCGGGGAGCTGTTTTTT. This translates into CASSFLTSGVPNTGELFF.

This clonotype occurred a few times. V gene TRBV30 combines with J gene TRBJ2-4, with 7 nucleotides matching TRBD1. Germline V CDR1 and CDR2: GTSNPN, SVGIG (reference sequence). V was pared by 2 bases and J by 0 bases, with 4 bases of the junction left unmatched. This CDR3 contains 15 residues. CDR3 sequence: CAWSRGRIAKNIQYF. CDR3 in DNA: TGTGCCTGGAGTAGGGGGCGGATAGCCAAAAACATTCAGTACTTC.